A selection of T cell receptor beta chains follows, all from one sample in a study of cytomegalovirus exposure and HLA in healthy donors. Repertoires were generated with immunoSEQ multiplex PCR, while TCRdb's copy carries only in-frame clones and drops some. Of some 91,000 clones detected, about 78% appear once; the ten largest clones hold around 3%. Source material: PBMCs. The receptors derive from a middle-aged man in good health and CMV-seronegative. The CDR3 runs from the conserved cysteine through the conserved F or W. The order of the fields is J gene, V gene, clone size, D gene, CDR3 DNA, CDR3 protein. A D gene is named only where the DNA matches it firmly. The size entry is marked missing in some rows and otherwise reads once, few, many or a size class.

J: TRBJ2-1
V: TRBV5-1
size: -
D: TRBD2
DNA: TGCGCCAGCAGCCGGGGACTAGCGTCCTACAATGAGCAGTTCTTC
CDR3: CASSRGLASYNEQFF

J: TRBJ2-7
V: TRBV5-1
size: -
D: -
DNA: TGCGCCAGGATGCAGGGGAACTTCTACGAGCAGTACTTC
CDR3: CARMQGNFYEQYF

J: TRBJ1-1
V: TRBV30
size: -
D: -
DNA: TGTGCCCGCGCGCGGGGGAACACTGAAGCTTTCTTT
CDR3: CARARGNTEAFF

J: TRBJ2-2
V: TRBV5-6
size: -
D: -
DNA: TGTGCCAGCAGCTTGGACAGCTCGCGATTGAACACCGGGGAGCTGTTTTTT
CDR3: CASSLDSSRLNTGELFF

J: TRBJ2-3
V: TRBV19
size: -
D: -
DNA: TGTGCCAGTAGTGTCGGACGGGAGGATACGCAGTATTTT
CDR3: CASSVGREDTQYF

J: TRBJ1-3
V: TRBV6-1
size: -
D: TRBD1
DNA: TGTGCCAGCAGTGAGACGACGACTCAGGGGGCCTCTGGAAACACCATATATTTT
CDR3: CASSETTTQGASGNTIYF

J: TRBJ2-5
V: TRBV7-3
size: few
D: TRBD2
DNA: TGTGCCAGCAGCCGCCGGGCCGGGACTAGCGGGGGGGAGACCCAGTACTTC
CDR3: CASSRRAGTSGGETQYF

J: TRBJ2-7
V: TRBV6-1
size: -
D: -
DNA: TGTGCTTGTGGGACTGCCAGCTCCTACGAGCAGTACTTC
CDR3: CACGTASSYEQYF

J: TRBJ1-3
V: TRBV18
size: -
D: -
DNA: TGTGCCAGCTCACCACCAAGCGGGGTCGGACTCTCTGGAAACACCATATATTTT
CDR3: CASSPPSGVGLSGNTIYF

J: TRBJ2-3
V: TRBV9
size: -
D: TRBD2
DNA: TGTGCCAGCAGCGTAGCCCTAGCGGGGGAACCAGATACGCAGTATTTT
CDR3: CASSVALAGEPDTQYF

J: TRBJ2-7
V: TRBV30
size: once
D: -
DNA: TGTGCCTTCCAGGAAAGCTCCTACGAGCAGTACTTC
CDR3: CAFQESSYEQYF

J: TRBJ2-1
V: TRBV27
size: -
D: -
DNA: TGTGCCAGCAGTTCCGGACAGGGGGAGTTTGGACTAGCGGTTGGAAAAAATGAGCAGTTCTTC
CDR3: CASSSGQGEFGLAVGKNEQFF

J: TRBJ2-7
V: TRBV29-1
size: -
D: TRBD1
DNA: TGCAGCGTTGATGTCAGGACAGGGGGCCGAGAGCAGTACTTC
CDR3: CSVDVRTGGREQYF

J: TRBJ2-1
V: TRBV11-3
size: once
D: TRBD1
DNA: TGTGCCAGCAGCTTAAGTTGGACAGGGGGAATCAATGAGCAGTTCTTC
CDR3: CASSLSWTGGINEQFF

J: TRBJ1-5
V: TRBV7-8
size: -
D: TRBD1
DNA: TGTGCCAGCAGGGGACAGGGCAATCAGCCCCAGCATTTT
CDR3: CASRGQGNQPQHF

J: TRBJ2-7
V: TRBV7-9
size: -
D: TRBD1
DNA: TGTGCCAGCAGCTTAGTGGGACAGGGCTACGAGCAGTACTTC
CDR3: CASSLVGQGYEQYF

J: TRBJ1-6
V: TRBV7-9
size: -
D: -
DNA: TGTGCCAGCAGCTTAGAAGGGGGAGGGAATTCACCCCTCCACTTT
CDR3: CASSLEGGGNSPLHF

J: TRBJ2-5
V: TRBV5-1
size: -
D: TRBD2
DNA: TGCGCCAGCAGCTCCCCTAGCGGTGGAGAGACCCAGTACTTC
CDR3: CASSSPSGGETQYF

J: TRBJ1-4
V: TRBV25-1
size: -
D: -
DNA: TGTGCCAGCCACGCCTCGGACGGACGAGGGAAACTGTTTTTT
CDR3: CASHASDGRGKLFF

J: TRBJ2-7
V: TRBV7-6
size: -
D: -
DNA: TGTGCCAGCAGCTTAGCGTTCGGGAGTCCCTACGAGCAGTACTTC
CDR3: CASSLAFGSPYEQYF

J: TRBJ2-1
V: TRBV7-9
size: once
D: -
DNA: TGTGCCAGCAGCTTAGTTCTTATGGCCCCCGCCCCCAGTGAGCAGTTCTTC
CDR3: CASSLVLMAPAPSEQFF

J: TRBJ2-3
V: TRBV10-3
size: few
D: -
DNA: TGTGCCACGACTCGGAGGATGGACAGTAGCACAGATACGCAGTATTTT
CDR3: CATTRRMDSSTDTQYF

J: TRBJ2-5
V: TRBV6-1
size: -
D: TRBD2
DNA: TGTGCCAGCAGTGAAATGGCTAGCGGGGGATGGGAGACCCAGTACTTC
CDR3: CASSEMASGGWETQYF

J: TRBJ2-1
V: TRBV13
size: few
D: -
DNA: TGTGCCAGCAGCATTAAACTAGGTACGGGGTACAATGAGCAGTTCTTC
CDR3: CASSIKLGTGYNEQFF

J: TRBJ2-1
V: TRBV4-2
size: -
D: -
DNA: TGTGCCAGCAGCCAAGTAAGACAGGGACTAGACTACAATGAGCAGTTCTTC
CDR3: CASSQVRQGLDYNEQFF

J: TRBJ1-1
V: TRBV4-2
size: -
D: -
DNA: TGTGCCAGCAGCCAAGTGAAGTCCGGAGGGAACACTGAAGCTTTCTTT
CDR3: CASSQVKSGGNTEAFF

J: TRBJ2-7
V: TRBV4-1
size: -
D: TRBD2
DNA: TGCGCCAGCAGCCCCACCGTATCGGCGGGGGGCACCTCCTACGAGCAGTACTTC
CDR3: CASSPTVSAGGTSYEQYF

J: TRBJ2-3
V: TRBV5-1
size: -
D: TRBD2
DNA: TGCGCCAGCAGCCTCCTAGCGGGGACCACAGATACGCAGTATTTT
CDR3: CASSLLAGTTDTQYF

J: TRBJ1-2
V: TRBV7-2
size: once
D: TRBD1
DNA: TGTGCCAGCAGCTTTGGACAGGGGGCCTATGGCTACACCTTC
CDR3: CASSFGQGAYGYTF

J: TRBJ1-1
V: TRBV18
size: -
D: TRBD1
DNA: TGTGCCAGCTCACCCGTACAGGGGTCGGACACTGAAGCTTTCTTT
CDR3: CASSPVQGSDTEAFF

J: TRBJ1-1
V: TRBV5-6
size: -
D: TRBD1
DNA: TGTGCCAGTCAGCCTCTCAGTCAGGGGGACACTGAAGCTTTCTTT
CDR3: CASQPLSQGDTEAFF

J: TRBJ1-6
V: TRBV19
size: -
D: TRBD1
DNA: TGTGCCAGTAGTATAAGGGACAGGAATTCACCCCTCCACTTT
CDR3: CASSIRDRNSPLHF

J: TRBJ2-3
V: TRBV10-1
size: few
D: -
DNA: TGCGCCTTAGGGGTTCCACCCGGTTTGACAGATACGCAGTATTTT
CDR3: CALGVPPGLTDTQYF

J: TRBJ2-1
V: TRBV5-1
size: -
D: -
DNA: TGCGCCAGCAGCCCGAATTCAGGCGGGTCCTACAATGAGCAGTTCTTC
CDR3: CASSPNSGGSYNEQFF

J: TRBJ2-7
V: TRBV15
size: few
D: TRBD2
DNA: TGTGCCACCAGCCCGGGGCGCGGGGGTGGGTACGAGCAGTACTTC
CDR3: CATSPGRGGGYEQYF

J: TRBJ2-3
V: TRBV27
size: -
D: TRBD1
DNA: TGTGCCAGCAGTCGGAAGGGGACAGACACAGATACGCAGTATTTT
CDR3: CASSRKGTDTDTQYF

J: TRBJ2-1
V: TRBV27
size: -
D: -
DNA: TGTGCCAGCAGTTCCTCCCGACTCCTTAATGAGCAGTTCTTC
CDR3: CASSSSRLLNEQFF

J: TRBJ2-1
V: TRBV6-1
size: -
D: TRBD1
DNA: TGTGCCAGCGATTGGGGGACAGGCAACAATGAGCAGTTCTTC
CDR3: CASDWGTGNNEQFF

J: TRBJ1-5
V: TRBV15
size: few
D: -
DNA: TGTGCCACCACACAGGGCCTCAATCAGCCCCAGCATTTT
CDR3: CATTQGLNQPQHF

J: TRBJ1-6
V: TRBV28
size: -
D: -
DNA: TGTGCCAGCAGTTTACCCCAGGGAGTGGGGGGATCACCCCTCCACTTT
CDR3: CASSLPQGVGGSPLHF

J: TRBJ2-3
V: TRBV11-2
size: -
D: TRBD2
DNA: TGTGCCAGCAGCGCGCGGGGGGCAGGCACAGATACGCAGTATTTT
CDR3: CASSARGAGTDTQYF

J: TRBJ2-7
V: TRBV6-5
size: -
D: TRBD1
DNA: TGTGCCAGCAGTTACAGGGACAGGGGTTACGAGCAGTACTTC
CDR3: CASSYRDRGYEQYF